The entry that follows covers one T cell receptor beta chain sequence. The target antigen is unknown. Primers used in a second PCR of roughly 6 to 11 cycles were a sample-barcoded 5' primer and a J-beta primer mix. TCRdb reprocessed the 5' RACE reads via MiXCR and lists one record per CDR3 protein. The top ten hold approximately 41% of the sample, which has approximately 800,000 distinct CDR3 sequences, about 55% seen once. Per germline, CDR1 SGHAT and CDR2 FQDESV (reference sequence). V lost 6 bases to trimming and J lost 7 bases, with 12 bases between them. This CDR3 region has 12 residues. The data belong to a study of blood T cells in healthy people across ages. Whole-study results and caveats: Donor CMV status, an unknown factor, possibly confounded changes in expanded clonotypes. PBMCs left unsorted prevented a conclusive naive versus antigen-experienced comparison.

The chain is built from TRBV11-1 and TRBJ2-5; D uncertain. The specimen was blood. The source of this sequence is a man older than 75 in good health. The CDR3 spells CASSYLNPTQYF. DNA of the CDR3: TGTGCCAGCAGTTATTTGAATCCGACCCAGTACTTC.